Reported below is one TCR beta chain. Its antigen is currently not known. No much larger clone is present one base from it, and per-base qualities are unavailable. The data belong to a study of shared clonotypes between healthy human individuals (dated by TCRdb to about 2020). Regarding the research as a whole: A couple of women and a few men aged 18 to 49 years were included in the cohort. For each donor, three plates each were used for CD4 naive and CD4 memory, two plates were used for CD8 naive, and one plate was used for CD8 memory. To estimate repertoire size and how much clonotype sharing occurs between individuals, the study deeply sequenced the blood TCR repertoires of five healthy adults. To increase sequencing depth and limit assay-specific biases, TCR repertoire library preparation and sequencing were carried out by different laboratories using diverse techniques. Leukapheresis yielded between about 0.9 and 9 billion PBMCs per donor. Study-wide conclusions, independent of this receptor: About 5% of naive CD4, 3.5% of naive CD8, about 2.4% of memory CD4, and about 0.4% of memory CD8 clonotypes were shared across several donors. Clonotypes shared by all four sorted-subset donors showed higher generation probabilities than non-shared clonotypes. Rarefaction of sorted-subset datasets indicated incomplete sequencing despite the large sequencing depth. Because the study included a small number of donors, the genetic and exposure-history diversity represented was limited. Pairwise subsampling indicated that sequencing depth was expected to affect the degree of clonotype sharing among donors. Sampling was restricted to blood, and TCR repertoires in tissues likely differ from the TCR repertoires found in blood. Larger estimated clonotype richness was generally found for naive subsets than for memory subsets.

According to the germline V gene (reference sequence), CDR1 reads SEHNR and CDR2 reads FQNEAQ. Counted from cysteine to phenylalanine, this CDR3 has 16 amino acids. This entry keeps only the CDR3 DNA: 48 bases, framed from base 1. At the junction V is shortened by 1 base and J by 0 bases, with 10 bases in between. The donors were healthy, HIV-negative adults who had no recently reported acute infections or vaccinations. All donors were Caucasian adults living in Nashville, Tennessee, USA. The CD8 memory samples were a combination of magnetically selected CD45RO+ cells and CCR7-negative CD45RA+ effector memory (TemRA) cells. Blood was collected by leukapheresis, and PBMCs were isolated by Ficoll-Histopaque density gradient centrifugation and then cryopreserved in liquid nitrogen vapor phase. Purity and quantity of every magnetically sorted T cell population were checked by analytical flow cytometry. From each sorted fraction, genomic DNA was isolated and quantified by UV absorbance on a Nanodrop 2000c.

Using the deep immunoSEQ assay, TCR CDR3 regions were amplified from genomic DNA by multiplex PCR. Genomic DNA extracted from each cell subset was distributed evenly over all wells of several immunoSEQ 96-well plates, and each plate served as one replicate. Each replicate PCR for sorted subsets received roughly 0.2 ug genomic DNA, equal to tens of thousands of T cell genomes. The purified libraries were quantified using a Qubit 3.0 fluorometer, sized with a Bioanalyzer 2100, and then quantified again using the KAPA Library Quantification kit. Each immunoSEQ 96-well plate was sequenced on its own single-read 150-cycle Illumina NextSeq 550 flow cell. The study's processing was this. Because the immunoSEQ output held only junctional sequences and lacked quality scores, the filtering could not match the filtering applied to full-length reads. To assign V/J genes and CDR3, sequences were annotated against IMGT germline references using PyIR, a Python wrapper for IgBLAST v1.9. Reads with weak V/J assignments (E-value above 1e-6), missing CDR3, stop codons, out-of-frame junctions, or ambiguous translated residues were removed. V3J clonotypes were defined as sequences sharing an identical inferred V gene, J gene, and CDR3 amino acid sequence. Percentage overlap between repertoires was calculated by dividing the number of shared unique clonotypes by the size of the smaller repertoire. Repertoire richness was assessed with RTK rarefaction, the Chao1 estimator, and Recon v2.1 estimates of unobserved clonotypes. For all TCRbeta clonotypes obtained by the gDNA method from a few donors, generation probabilities were computed with OLGA. As stored in TCRdb, this immuneACCESS dataset retains in-frame rearrangements with V and J assigned. A fraction of the clones does not appear; measured against another copy, unresolved V genes explain less than half of the discrepancy, and the remainder lacks a known reason. D and trimming come from the DNA, and the V and J calls and clone size come from that table. This sample has approximately 350,000 clones in its table, and about 97% of those were observed once. Approximately 0.32% of the sample is taken by the ten largest.

Recombination joined TRBV7-9 with TRBJ1-3, with an unclear D gene assignment. This TCR was recovered from a man younger than 40 in good health. The sequenced sample was memory CD8+ T cells sorted from blood. Per the publication, the cell subset or site label means: CD45RO+ cells pooled with CCR7-negative TemRA cells. The DNA sequence is TGTGCCAGCAGCTTAGGCAGGCTGCCCTCTGGAAACACCATATATTTT. Its protein product is CASSLGRLPSGNTIYF.